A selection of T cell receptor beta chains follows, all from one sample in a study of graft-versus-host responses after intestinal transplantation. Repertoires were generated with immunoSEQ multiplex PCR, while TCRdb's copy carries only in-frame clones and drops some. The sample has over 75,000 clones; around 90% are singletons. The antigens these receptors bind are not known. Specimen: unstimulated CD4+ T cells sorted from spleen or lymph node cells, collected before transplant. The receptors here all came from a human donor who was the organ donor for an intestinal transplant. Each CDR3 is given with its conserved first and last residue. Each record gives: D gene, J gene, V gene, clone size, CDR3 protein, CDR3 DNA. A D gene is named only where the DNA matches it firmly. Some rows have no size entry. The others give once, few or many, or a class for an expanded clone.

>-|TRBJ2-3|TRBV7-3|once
CASSLASTDTQYF
TGTGCCAGCAGCTTAGCGAGCACAGATACGCAGTATTTT
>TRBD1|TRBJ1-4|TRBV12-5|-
CASGLVHLTGAAPEFF
TGTGCTAGTGGTTTGGTACACCTAACAGGGGCCGCGCCAGAGTTTTTT
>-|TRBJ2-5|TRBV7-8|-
CASSLGRETQYF
TGTGCCAGCAGCTTAGGTAGAGAGACCCAGTACTTC
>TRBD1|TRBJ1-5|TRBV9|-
CASSGPHLAGTGFFNQPQHF
TGTGCCAGCAGCGGACCCCACCTAGCCGGGACAGGGTTCTTTAATCAGCCCCAGCATTTT
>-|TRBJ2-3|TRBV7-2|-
CASSFLTSTDTQYF
TGTGCCAGCAGCTTTTTAACTAGCACAGATACGCAGTATTTT
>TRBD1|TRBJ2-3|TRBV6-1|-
CASSGQGTDTQYF
TGTGCCAGCAGCGGACAGGGCACAGATACGCAGTATTTT
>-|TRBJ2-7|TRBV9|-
CASSNGGAGSYEQYF
TGTGCCAGCAGCAACGGGGGTGCCGGGAGTTACGAGCAGTACTTC
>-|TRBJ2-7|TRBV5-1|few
CASSAGIGAGEQYF
TGCGCCAGCAGCGCGGGGATCGGGGCTGGCGAGCAGTACTTC
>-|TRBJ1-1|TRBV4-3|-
CASSRERRSDTEAFF
TGCGCCAGCAGCCGGGAAAGGAGGTCGGACACTGAAGCTTTCTTT
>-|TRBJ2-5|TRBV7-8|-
CASSTRDFQETQYF
TGTGCCAGCAGTACCAGGGATTTCCAAGAGACCCAGTACTTC
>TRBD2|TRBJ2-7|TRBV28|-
CASWPMSGRASEEQYF
TGTGCCAGCTGGCCCATGAGCGGGAGGGCCTCAGAAGAGCAGTACTTC
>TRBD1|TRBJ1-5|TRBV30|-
CAWSVSGTGLYQPQHF
TGTGCCTGGAGTGTCAGCGGGACAGGGCTTTATCAGCCCCAGCATTTT
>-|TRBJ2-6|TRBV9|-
CASSVVHSGANVLTF
TGTGCCAGCAGCGTAGTCCACTCTGGGGCCAACGTCCTGACTTTC
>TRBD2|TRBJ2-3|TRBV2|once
CASRETSGRAGETQYF
TGTGCCAGCAGAGAAACTAGCGGGAGGGCAGGAGAAACGCAGTATTTT
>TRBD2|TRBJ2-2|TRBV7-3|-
CASSLAGGNTGELFF
TGTGCCAGCAGCTTAGCGGGGGGGAATACCGGGGAGCTGTTTTTT
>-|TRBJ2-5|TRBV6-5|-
CASSYTGGLETQYF
TGTGCCAGCAGTTACACCGGGGGTTTGGAGACCCAGTACTTC
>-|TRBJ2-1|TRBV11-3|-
CASTLEPGQSNEQFF
TGTGCCAGCACCCTTGAACCGGGACAAAGCAATGAGCAGTTCTTC
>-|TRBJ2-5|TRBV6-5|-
CASSYSRETQYF
TGTGCCAGCAGTTACTCCCGGGAGACCCAGTACTTC
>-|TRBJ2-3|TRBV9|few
CASSVGADTQYF
TGTGCCAGCAGCGTAGGAGCAGATACGCAGTATTTT
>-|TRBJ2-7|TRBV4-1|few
CASSQVGAGGYEQYF
TGCGCCAGCAGCCAAGTTGGGGCCGGGGGCTACGAGCAGTACTTC
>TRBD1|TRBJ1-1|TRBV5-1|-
CASSPLTGGNTEAFF
TGCGCCAGCAGCCCCCTGACAGGGGGGAACACTGAAGCTTTCTTT
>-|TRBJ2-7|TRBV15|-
CATSSHRVNEQYF
TGTGCCACCAGCAGCCACAGGGTCAACGAGCAGTACTTC
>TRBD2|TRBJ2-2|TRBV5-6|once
CASSRGRESNTGELFF
TGTGCCAGCAGCCGCGGGAGAGAGTCGAACACCGGGGAGCTGTTTTTT
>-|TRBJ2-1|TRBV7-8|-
CASSLRMYNEQFF
TGTGCCAGCAGCTTACGTATGTACAATGAGCAGTTCTTC
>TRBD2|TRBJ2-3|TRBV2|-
CASSAGTSGGSDTQYF
TGTGCCAGCAGTGCCGGGACTAGCGGGGGCTCAGATACGCAGTATTTT
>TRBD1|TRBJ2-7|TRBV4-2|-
CASSQVPGQGLYEQYF
TGTGCCAGCAGCCAAGTTCCGGGACAGGGACTCTACGAGCAGTACTTC
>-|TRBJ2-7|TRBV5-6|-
CASTRRIGDRVNEQYF
TGTGCCAGCACGCGCAGGATCGGGGATCGGGTTAACGAGCAGTACTTC
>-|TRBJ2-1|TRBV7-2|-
CASSLAGGPDEQFF
TGTGCCAGCAGCTTAGCGGGGGGGCCGGATGAGCAGTTCTTC
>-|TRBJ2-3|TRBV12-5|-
CASGSQDTQYF
TGTGCTAGTGGTTCCCAGGATACGCAGTATTTT
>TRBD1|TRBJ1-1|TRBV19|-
CASSTGQVISEAFF
TGTGCCAGTAGTACCGGACAGGTGATAAGTGAAGCTTTCTTT
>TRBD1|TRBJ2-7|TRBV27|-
CASGSDRSYEQYF
TGTGCCAGCGGATCGGACAGGTCCTACGAGCAGTACTTC
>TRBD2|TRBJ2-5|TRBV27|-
CASSSPLAGGETQYF
TGTGCCAGCAGTTCCCCGCTAGCGGGAGGAGAGACCCAGTACTTC
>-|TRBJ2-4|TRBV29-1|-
CSAFYLAKNIQYF
TGCAGCGCCTTCTATCTAGCCAAAAACATTCAGTACTTC
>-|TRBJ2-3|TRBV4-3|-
CASSQVGTGRGTDTQYF
TGCGCCAGCAGCCAAGTTGGAACAGGGAGAGGCACAGATACGCAGTATTTT
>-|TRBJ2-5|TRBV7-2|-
CASSYNRGGETQYF
TGTGCCAGCAGCTACAATAGGGGAGGAGAGACCCAGTACTTC
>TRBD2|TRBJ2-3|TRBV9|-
CASSVVGLAGDKDTQYF
TGTGCCAGCAGCGTAGTCGGACTAGCGGGAGATAAGGATACGCAGTATTTT
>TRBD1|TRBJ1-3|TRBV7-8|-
CASTRQGAGNTIYF
TGTGCCAGCACTCGACAGGGGGCTGGAAACACCATATATTTT
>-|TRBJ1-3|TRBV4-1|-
CASSQDRVLSGNTIYF
TGCGCCAGCAGCCAAGACAGGGTTCTCTCTGGAAACACCATATATTTT
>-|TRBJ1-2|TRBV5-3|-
CARSLGNKRTVSYGYTF
TGTGCCAGAAGCTTAGGAAATAAACGGACAGTCAGCTATGGCTACACCTTC
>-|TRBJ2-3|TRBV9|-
CASSARGFSTDTQYF
TGTGCCAGCAGCGCCCGCGGGTTTAGCACAGATACGCAGTATTTT
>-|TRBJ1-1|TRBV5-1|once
CASSFTGNTEAFF
TGCGCCAGCAGCTTTACAGGGAACACTGAAGCTTTCTTT
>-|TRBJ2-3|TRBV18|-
CASSPGAQPSPQYF
TGTGCCAGCTCACCTGGAGCCCAGCCAAGTCCCCAGTATTTT
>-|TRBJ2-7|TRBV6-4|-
CAEFGTPYEQYF
TGTGCCGAGTTCGGGACACCCTACGAGCAGTACTTC
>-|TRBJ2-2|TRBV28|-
CATLSPVAGELFF
TGTGCCACCCTATCCCCGGTCGCCGGGGAGCTGTTTTTT
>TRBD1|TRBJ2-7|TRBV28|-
CASSLFWDRDISEQYF
TGTGCCAGCAGTTTGTTCTGGGACAGGGATATTTCCGAGCAGTACTTC
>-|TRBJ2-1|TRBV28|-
CASSFAGLAYNEQFF
TGTGCCAGCAGTTTTGCGGGCTTGGCCTACAATGAGCAGTTCTTC
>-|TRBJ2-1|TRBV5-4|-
CASSLRAGADNEQFF
TGTGCCAGCAGCTTGCGGGCGGGGGCCGACAATGAGCAGTTCTTC
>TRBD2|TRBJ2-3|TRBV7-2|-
CASSASGRYDTQYF
TGTGCCAGCAGCGCCAGCGGGAGGTACGATACGCAGTATTTT
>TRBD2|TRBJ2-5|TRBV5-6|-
CASSSGGAYPQETQYF
TGTGCCAGCAGTTCGGGGGGGGCCTACCCCCAAGAGACCCAGTACTTC